The rows below give T cell receptor beta chains drawn from one sample of a study of control samples from healthy donors and cancer patients. Assay used: immunoSEQ multiplex PCR; TCRdb lists only in-frame clones, some missing. The table has fewer than 200,000 clones, roughly nine tenths seen once. Input material: blood. The receptors come from a man aged 25 to 40 in good health. CDR3s include the opening cysteine and the closing phenylalanine or tryptophan. D genes are given only for firm matches. Expanded clones are given a class, and other clones once, few, many or no size at all.

v_call: TRBV7-9
d_call: .
clone_size: .
j_call: TRBJ1-5
cdr3_nt: TGTGCCAGCAGCCCCGTTAGCAATCAGCCCCAGCATTTT
cdr3_aa: CASSPVSNQPQHF

v_call: TRBV9
d_call: .
clone_size: .
j_call: TRBJ1-3
cdr3_nt: TGTGCCAGCAGCGGCGGGACTCCCTCTGGAAACACCATATATTTT
cdr3_aa: CASSGGTPSGNTIYF

v_call: TRBV7-2
d_call: TRBD1
clone_size: .
j_call: TRBJ2-1
cdr3_nt: TGTGCCAGCAGCTTAGCCGTTCGGACAGGGACGGATGAGCAGTTCTTC
cdr3_aa: CASSLAVRTGTDEQFF

v_call: TRBV5-1
d_call: TRBD1
clone_size: .
j_call: TRBJ1-5
cdr3_nt: TGCGCCAGCAGCCCGGGACAGGGCAATCAGCCCCAGCATTTT
cdr3_aa: CASSPGQGNQPQHF

v_call: TRBV11-2
d_call: .
clone_size: .
j_call: TRBJ2-5
cdr3_nt: TGTGCCAGCTCCTCTATGGGTGGTGGCACTACGGAGACCCAGTACTTC
cdr3_aa: CASSSMGGGTTETQYF

v_call: TRBV5-1
d_call: .
clone_size: .
j_call: TRBJ2-1
cdr3_nt: TGCGCCAGCAGCGGGGGGGCCCTGACAGGATTGGATGAGCAGTTCTTC
cdr3_aa: CASSGGALTGLDEQFF

v_call: TRBV27
d_call: .
clone_size: once
j_call: TRBJ1-5
cdr3_nt: TGTGCCAGCAGTTTAACGGGGGGAAGGCAGCCCCAGCATTTT
cdr3_aa: CASSLTGGRQPQHF

v_call: TRBV27
d_call: TRBD2
clone_size: .
j_call: TRBJ2-1
cdr3_nt: TGTGCCAGCAGTTTAGCGGGACTAGGGAACAATGAGCAGTTCTTC
cdr3_aa: CASSLAGLGNNEQFF

v_call: TRBV3-1/TRBV3-2
d_call: .
clone_size: .
j_call: TRBJ1-5
cdr3_nt: TGTGCCAGCAGCCCCAATGGGGGCACCAATCAGCCCCAGCATTTT
cdr3_aa: CASSPNGGTNQPQHF

v_call: TRBV2
d_call: .
clone_size: .
j_call: TRBJ2-1
cdr3_nt: TGTGCCAGCAGTGAAGCGCGAGGGAGCTCCTACAATGAGCAGTTCTTC
cdr3_aa: CASSEARGSSYNEQFF

v_call: TRBV24-1
d_call: TRBD1
clone_size: .
j_call: TRBJ2-3
cdr3_nt: TGTGCCACGGCCAGGGACAGGGGAACAGATACGCAGTATTTT
cdr3_aa: CATARDRGTDTQYF

v_call: TRBV30
d_call: .
clone_size: once
j_call: TRBJ2-7
cdr3_nt: TGTGCCTGGAGTGTTAAAGGGTACGAGCAGTACTTC
cdr3_aa: CAWSVKGYEQYF

v_call: TRBV19
d_call: TRBD2
clone_size: .
j_call: TRBJ2-1
cdr3_nt: TGTGCCAGTACCATGTACGGGGCTAGCGGAAGGGGATTCGAGCAGTTCTTC
cdr3_aa: CASTMYGASGRGFEQFF